Presented here are 15 T cell receptor beta chains from one specimen sequenced in a study of CXCR3-negative and CXCR3-positive naive CD8 T cells. It was by 5' RACE with UMI labels that the TRB cDNA libraries were prepared. TCRdb reprocessed the 5' RACE reads and stores each CDR3 protein as one record, lacking DNA. The sample has under 45,000 distinct CDR3 sequences. The sequenced sample was memory CD8+ T cells from blood. The source of these receptors is a human donor in good health. Some clones in this sample may be carry-over from other donors' samples.

The chain has TRBV20-1 and TRBJ2-7. The CDR3 runs to 14 residues. Per germline, CDR1 DFQATT and CDR2 SNEGSKA (reference sequence). The CDR3 sequence: CSARREGGFDEQYF.

J is TRBJ2-7 and V is TRBV11-2. The germline CDR1 and CDR2 sequences are SGHAT and FQNNGV. The CDR3 extends over 14 amino acids. Here the CDR3 reads CASSLVGGSYEQYF.

J is TRBJ2-7 and V is TRBV7-9; the D gene TCRdb calls, TRBD2, cannot be checked with no DNA. The CDR3 has 13 residues. From germline, CDR1 is SEHNR and CDR2 FQNEAQ (reference sequence). The CDR3 here is CASSDPPSHEQYF. Drawing the rest from reference TRBV7-9 and TRBJ2-7, the complete variable domain is DTGVSQNPRHKITKRGQNVTFRCDPISEHNRLYWYRQTLGQGPEFLTYFQNEAQLEKSRLLSDRFSAERPKGSFSTLEIQRTEQGDSAMYLCASSDPPSHEQYFGPGTRLTVT.

V gene TRBV11-3 combines with J gene TRBJ1-2; the TRBD1 assignment by TCRdb is unverifiable without DNA. The CDR3 runs 18 residues. Germline CDR1 reads SGHNT; CDR2 reads YENEEA. This CDR3 reads CASSPRLARLDAGDGYTF. Full variable domain (rest looked up from reference TRBV11-3 and TRBJ1-2): EAGVVQSPRYKIIEKKQPVAFWCNPISGHNTLYWYLQNLGQGPELLIRYENEEAVDDSQLPKDRFSAERLKGVDSTLKIQPAELGDSAVYLCASSPRLARLDAGDGYTFGSGTRLTVV.

The chain combines TRBV25-1 with TRBJ2-7; there is no DNA to check the TCRdb D call of TRBD1. The CDR3 covers 13 residues. CDR1 MGHDK and CDR2 SYGVNS come from the germline V gene. The CDR3 region is CASSEDSYYEQYF.

The rearrangement joins TRBV7-8 to TRBJ2-1. Germline V gene data show CDR1 as SGHVS and CDR2 as FQNEAQ. The CDR3 runs 12 residues. The CDR3 sequence is CASSLAFREQFF.

V gene TRBV29-1 combines with J gene TRBJ2-5. The CDR3 loop spans 13 amino acids. The germline gives CDR1 SQVTM, CDR2 ANQGSEA. CDR3 amino acids: CSVEDQMGETQYF.

The V call is TRBV7-2, the J call TRBJ2-3. The CDR3 runs 12 residues. Germline V gene sequence: CDR1 SGHTA, CDR2 FQGNSA. CDR3 protein: CASSLYPDTQYF.

The chain joins TRBV4-1 to TRBJ2-7; TCRdb's D call, TRBD1, is unchecked because there is no DNA. The CDR3 has 14 residues. The germline V gene encodes CDR1 MGHRA and CDR2 YSYEKL. The CDR3 protein is CASSQGTGVYEQYF.

CDR3 amino acids: CASSQDRDGNQPQHF. The J gene is TRBJ1-5, the V gene TRBV4-3; TCRdb names TRBD1, which stays unverified in the absence of DNA. Germline CDR1 LGHNA, CDR2 YSLEER. The CDR3 totals 15 residues.

The chain is built from TRBV28 and TRBJ2-7; TCRdb's D call, TRBD1, is unchecked because there is no DNA. Germline V gene sequence: CDR1 MDHEN, CDR2 SYDVKM. The CDR3 loop spans 14 amino acids. The CDR3 protein is CASSHGTGPYEQYF.

The rearrangement uses TRBV7-6 and TRBJ2-1; the D call from TCRdb, TRBD2, cannot be confirmed without DNA. Germline loops: CDR1 SGHVS, CDR2 FNYEAQ. CDR3 length: 15 residues. The CDR3 is CASSPFTAGGDEQFF.

The chain employs TRBV28 and TRBJ2-7; the D call of TRBD2 rests on TCRdb alone, since no DNA is present to check it. The CDR3 has 14 amino acids. Per the germline V gene, CDR1 is MDHEN and CDR2 is SYDVKM. CDR3 loop: CATYGTSGYREQYF. The whole variable domain, remainder taken from reference TRBV28 and TRBJ2-7, is DVKVTQSSRYLVKRTGEKVFLECVQDMDHENMFWYRQDPGLGLRLIYFSYDVKMKEKGDIPEGYSVSREKKERFSLILESASTNQTSMYLCATYGTSGYREQYFGPGTRLTVT.

The J gene is TRBJ2-7, the V gene TRBV10-1. In germline, CDR1 is WNHNN, CDR2 SYGVQD (reference sequence). The CDR3 sequence is 13 residues long. The CDR3 reads CASSEGFSYEQYF.

This sequence joins TRBV28 and TRBJ2-2; as DNA is missing, the TRBD1 call by TCRdb cannot be tested. The CDR3 totals 19 residues. Germline V gene data show CDR1 as MDHEN and CDR2 as SYDVKM. Here the CDR3 reads CASSLAIYTGGFATGELFF.